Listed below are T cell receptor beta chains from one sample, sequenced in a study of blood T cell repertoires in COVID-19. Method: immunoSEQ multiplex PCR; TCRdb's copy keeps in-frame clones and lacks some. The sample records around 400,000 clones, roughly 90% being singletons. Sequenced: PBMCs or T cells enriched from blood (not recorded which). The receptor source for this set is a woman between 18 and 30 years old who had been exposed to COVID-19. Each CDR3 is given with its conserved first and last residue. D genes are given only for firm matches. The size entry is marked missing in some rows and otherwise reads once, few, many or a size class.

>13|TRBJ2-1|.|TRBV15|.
CATSRTTANEQFF
TGTGCCACCAGCAGGACGACAGCTAATGAGCAGTTCTTC
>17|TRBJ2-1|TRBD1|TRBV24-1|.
CATRQFYRDRKINEQFF
TGTGCCACCAGGCAGTTCTACCGGGACAGGAAAATAAATGAGCAGTTCTTC
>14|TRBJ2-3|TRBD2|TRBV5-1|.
CASSLARERDTQYF
TGCGCCAGCAGCTTGGCGCGGGAGAGGGATACGCAGTATTTT
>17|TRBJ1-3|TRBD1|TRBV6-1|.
CASSEFDRAFSGNTIYF
TGTGCCAGCAGTGAATTCGACAGGGCATTCTCTGGAAACACCATATATTTT
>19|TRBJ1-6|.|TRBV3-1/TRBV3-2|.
CASSQGQGYPSSYNSPLHF
TGTGCCAGCAGCCAAGGCCAGGGGTATCCTAGCTCCTATAATTCACCCCTCCACTTT
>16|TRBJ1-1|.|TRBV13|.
CASSIPSGALNTEAFF
TGTGCCAGCAGCATACCGTCCGGAGCTTTGAACACTGAAGCTTTCTTT
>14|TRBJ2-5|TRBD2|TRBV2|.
CASSGPSGQETQYF
TGTGCCAGCAGTGGCCCTAGCGGGCAAGAGACCCAGTACTTC
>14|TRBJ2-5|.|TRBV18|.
CASSPPTNQETQYF
TGTGCCAGCTCACCTCCGACAAACCAAGAGACCCAGTACTTC
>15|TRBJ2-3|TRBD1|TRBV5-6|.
CASSPGTAFTDTQYF
TGTGCCAGCAGCCCCGGGACAGCCTTCACAGATACGCAGTATTTT
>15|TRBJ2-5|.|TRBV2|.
CASSQAGSQVETQYF
TGTGCCAGCAGTCAAGCCGGGTCGCAAGTAGAGACCCAGTACTTC
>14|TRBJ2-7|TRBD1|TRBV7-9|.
CASSFEGARYEQYF
TGTGCCAGCAGCTTCGAGGGGGCGCGATACGAGCAGTACTTC
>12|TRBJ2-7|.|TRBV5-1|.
CASSSPEYEQYF
TGCGCCAGCAGCTCCCCCGAGTACGAGCAGTACTTC
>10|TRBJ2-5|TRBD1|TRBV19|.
CTGVQETQYF
TGTACAGGGGTCCAAGAGACCCAGTACTTC
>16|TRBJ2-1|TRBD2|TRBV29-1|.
CSVVYGLAGGSLEQFF
TGCAGCGTTGTCTATGGGCTAGCGGGAGGGTCACTGGAGCAGTTCTTC
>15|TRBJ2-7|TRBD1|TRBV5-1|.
CASSFRDRGIYEQYF
TGCGCCAGCAGTTTCCGGGACAGGGGGATCTACGAGCAGTACTTC
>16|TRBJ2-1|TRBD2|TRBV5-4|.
CASSRERDVSYNEQFF
TGTGCCAGCAGCAGAGAGCGGGATGTTTCCTACAATGAGCAGTTCTTC
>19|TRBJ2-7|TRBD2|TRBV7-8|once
CASSLEGLAGGASSYEQYF
TGTGCCAGCAGCTTAGAGGGACTAGCGGGAGGGGCGAGCTCCTACGAGCAGTACTTC
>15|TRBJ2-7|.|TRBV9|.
CASSVEGTSMDEQYF
TGTGCCAGCAGCGTAGAAGGGACTTCCATGGACGAGCAGTACTTC
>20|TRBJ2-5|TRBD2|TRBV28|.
CASDEGLAGGLTGRKETQYF
TGTGCCAGCGACGAGGGACTAGCGGGGGGTCTCACGGGCCGGAAAGAGACCCAGTACTTC
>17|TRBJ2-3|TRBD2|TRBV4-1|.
CASSQDRIGTSEYTQYF
TGCGCCAGCAGCCAAGATCGTATAGGGACTAGCGAATATACGCAGTATTTT
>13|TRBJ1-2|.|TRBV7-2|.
CASSLEGGYGYTF
TGTGCCAGCAGCTTAGAAGGCGGCTATGGCTACACCTTC
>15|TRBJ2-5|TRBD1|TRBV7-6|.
CASSLGQGYQETQYF
TGTGCCAGCAGCTTGGGACAGGGGTACCAAGAGACCCAGTACTTC
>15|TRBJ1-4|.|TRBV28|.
CASSTIRGVYEKLFF
TGTGCCAGCAGCACCATACGGGGGGTTTATGAAAAACTGTTTTTT
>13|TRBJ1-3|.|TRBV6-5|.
CASSLMAGNTIYF
TGTGCCAGCAGTTTGATGGCCGGAAACACCATATATTTT
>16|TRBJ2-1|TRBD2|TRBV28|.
CASSFGASGRVNEQFF
TGTGCCAGCAGTTTTGGGGCTAGCGGGAGGGTAAATGAGCAGTTCTTC
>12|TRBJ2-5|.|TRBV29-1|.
CSVEFGVETQYF
TGCAGCGTTGAATTCGGGGTGGAGACCCAGTACTTC
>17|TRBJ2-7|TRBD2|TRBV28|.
CASSLEGLAGRVYEQYF
TGTGCCAGCAGTTTGGAGGGGCTAGCGGGACGGGTGTACGAGCAGTACTTC
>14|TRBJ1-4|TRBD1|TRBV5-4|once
CASSLRGQPEKLFF
TGTGCCAGCAGCTTGCGGGGACAGCCGGAAAAACTGTTTTTT
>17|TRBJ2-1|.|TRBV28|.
CASSLAVLAGPLTEQFF
TGTGCCAGCAGTTTGGCTGTACTCGCGGGGCCTCTGACTGAGCAGTTCTTC
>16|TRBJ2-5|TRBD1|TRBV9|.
CASSAGDRGRVETQYF
TGTGCCAGCAGCGCCGGGGACAGGGGGCGAGTGGAGACCCAGTACTTC
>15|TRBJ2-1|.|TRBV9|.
CASSPGSPLYNEQFF
TGTGCCAGCAGCCCGGGGAGTCCCCTTTACAATGAGCAGTTCTTC
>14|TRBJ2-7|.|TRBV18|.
CASSPLDRVWEQYF
TGTGCCAGCTCACCACTAGACCGGGTTTGGGAGCAGTACTTC
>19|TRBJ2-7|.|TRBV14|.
CASSYTGTRNLLAGYEQYF
TGTGCCAGCAGCTATACCGGGACACGGAACCTCTTAGCAGGTTACGAGCAGTACTTC
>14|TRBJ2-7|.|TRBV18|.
CASSPPGQAYEQYF
TGTGCCAGCTCACCACCGGGACAAGCCTACGAGCAGTACTTC
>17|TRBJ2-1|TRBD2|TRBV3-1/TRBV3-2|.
CASSRLGGLAGNNEQFF
TGTGCCAGCAGCCGCTTGGGGGGACTAGCGGGAAATAATGAGCAGTTCTTC
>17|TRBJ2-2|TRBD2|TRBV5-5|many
CASSLTAGGALTGELFF
TGTGCCAGCAGCTTAACAGCGGGAGGGGCGTTAACCGGGGAGCTGTTTTTT
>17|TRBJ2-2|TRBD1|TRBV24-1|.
CATSGSGGRANTGELFF
TGTGCCACCAGTGGTTCAGGGGGCAGGGCGAACACCGGGGAGCTGTTTTTT
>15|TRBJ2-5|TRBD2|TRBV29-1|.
CSVEGVAGGQETQYF
TGCAGCGTTGAAGGGGTAGCGGGAGGTCAAGAGACCCAGTACTTC
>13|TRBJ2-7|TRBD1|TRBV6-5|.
CATQGQGPYEQYF
TGTGCCACCCAAGGACAGGGTCCGTACGAGCAGTACTTC
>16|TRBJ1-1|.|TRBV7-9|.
CASSLAEAPLGTEAFF
TGTGCCAGCAGCTTAGCGGAGGCCCCACTAGGCACTGAAGCTTTCTTT
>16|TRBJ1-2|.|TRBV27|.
CASSFHQGTTNYGYTF
TGTGCCAGCAGTTTCCACCAGGGGACGACTAACTATGGCTACACCTTC
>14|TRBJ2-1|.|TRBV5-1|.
CASSLVGGPVEQFF
TGCGCCAGCAGCTTGGTGGGGGGGCCTGTTGAGCAGTTCTTC
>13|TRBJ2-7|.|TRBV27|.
CASTRPGSYEQYF
TGTGCCAGCACTCGACCGGGGTCCTACGAGCAGTACTTC
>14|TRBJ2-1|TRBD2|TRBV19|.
CASRRLAVNNEQFF
TGTGCCAGTCGAAGACTAGCGGTAAACAATGAGCAGTTCTTC
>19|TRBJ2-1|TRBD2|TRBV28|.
CASSLPRWTSGSSYNEQFF
TGTGCCAGCAGTTTACCCCGCTGGACTAGCGGGAGCTCCTACAATGAGCAGTTCTTC
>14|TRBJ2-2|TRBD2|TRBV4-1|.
CASSQLADTGELFF
TGCGCCAGCAGCCAACTAGCGGACACCGGGGAGCTGTTTTTT
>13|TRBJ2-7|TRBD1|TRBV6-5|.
CASSGTGPYEQYF
TGTGCCAGCAGCGGGACAGGGCCCTACGAGCAGTACTTC
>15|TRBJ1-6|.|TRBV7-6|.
CASSLVRGSDSPLHF
TGTGCCAGCAGCTTAGTTCGGGGGTCGGATTCACCCCTCCACTTT
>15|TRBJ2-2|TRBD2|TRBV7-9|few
CASSWTSGIAGELFF
TGTGCCAGCAGTTGGACTAGCGGGATAGCCGGGGAGCTGTTTTTT
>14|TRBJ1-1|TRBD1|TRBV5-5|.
CASSLRDRNTEAFF
TGTGCCAGCAGCTTAAGGGACAGGAACACTGAAGCTTTCTTT
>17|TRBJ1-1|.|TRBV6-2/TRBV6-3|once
CASSGGEVLLRDTEAFF
TGTGCCAGCAGCGGGGGGGAGGTTTTGCTGAGGGACACTGAAGCTTTCTTT
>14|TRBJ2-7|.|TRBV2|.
CASSPQRSAYEQYF
TGTGCCAGCAGCCCCCAGCGGTCGGCCTACGAGCAGTACTTC
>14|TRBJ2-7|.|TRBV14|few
CASSRDRRTYEQYF
TGTGCCAGCAGCCGAGACAGGCGCACCTACGAGCAGTACTTC
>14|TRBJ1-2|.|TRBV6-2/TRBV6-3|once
CASSSLQGLDGYTF
TGTGCCAGCAGTTCCTTACAGGGTTTGGATGGCTACACCTTC
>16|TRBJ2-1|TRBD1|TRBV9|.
CASSVRGDRGADEQFF
TGTGCCAGCAGCGTACGGGGGGACAGGGGAGCGGATGAGCAGTTCTTC
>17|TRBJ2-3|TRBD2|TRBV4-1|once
CASSQVPGTSGEYTQYF
TGCGCCAGCAGCCAAGTGCCTGGGACTAGCGGAGAGTATACGCAGTATTTT